Listed below are T cell receptor beta chains from one sample, sequenced in a study of identical twins. A single record per CDR3 protein comes from TCRdb applying MiXCR to the 5' RACE reads. This sample carries roughly 770,000 distinct CDR3 sequences, over 15% of them seen once, and the ten largest clones take roughly 13%. These sequences were also reported in another study, on T cells expressing NK-cell markers.

What was sequenced was PBMCs. Source of these receptors: a young woman in good health. The CDR3 runs from the conserved cysteine through the conserved F or W. Fields, in order: clone size, D gene, J gene, V gene, CDR3 protein, CDR3 DNA. A D gene is named only where the DNA matches it firmly. The size entry is marked missing in some rows and otherwise reads once, few, many or a size class.

clone size: few; D gene: .; J gene: TRBJ1-4; V gene: TRBV7-8; CDR3 protein: CASSLVGATNEKLFF; CDR3 DNA: TGTGCCAGCAGCTTAGTCGGGGCAACTAATGAAAAACTGTTTTTT
clone size: .; D gene: .; J gene: TRBJ2-6; V gene: TRBV5-1; CDR3 protein: CASSGGTTGANVLTF; CDR3 DNA: TGCGCCAGCAGCGGCGGGACCACTGGGGCCAACGTCCTGACTTTC
clone size: .; D gene: .; J gene: TRBJ2-3; V gene: TRBV5-1; CDR3 protein: CASSLSPGEPDTQYF; CDR3 DNA: TGCGCCAGCAGCTTGTCCCCGGGGGAACCAGATACGCAGTATTTT
clone size: .; D gene: .; J gene: TRBJ1-5; V gene: TRBV11-2; CDR3 protein: CASSLTLRGPQHF; CDR3 DNA: TGTGCCAGCAGCTTGACCCTTCGAGGACCCCAGCATTTT
clone size: few; D gene: .; J gene: TRBJ1-1; V gene: TRBV20-1; CDR3 protein: CSASTGGGRTEAFF; CDR3 DNA: TGCAGTGCTAGTACGGGGGGAGGTCGCACTGAAGCTTTCTTT
clone size: .; D gene: .; J gene: TRBJ1-5; V gene: TRBV6-5; CDR3 protein: CASSLGPVLANQPQHF; CDR3 DNA: TGTGCCAGCAGTTTAGGACCTGTACTGGCGAATCAGCCCCAGCATTTT
clone size: few; D gene: TRBD1; J gene: TRBJ2-1; V gene: TRBV12-3/TRBV12-4; CDR3 protein: CASNIGGGQARMQFF; CDR3 DNA: TGTGCCAGCAACATAGGGGGCGGGCAGGCGCGGATGCAGTTCTTC
clone size: few; D gene: TRBD1; J gene: TRBJ2-1; V gene: TRBV5-6; CDR3 protein: CASSATRDSGTNEQFF; CDR3 DNA: TGTGCCAGCAGCGCTACCCGGGACAGTGGGACCAATGAGCAGTTCTTC
clone size: .; D gene: .; J gene: TRBJ1-2; V gene: TRBV12-3/TRBV12-4; CDR3 protein: CASSWGDSRTGGYTF; CDR3 DNA: TGTGCCAGCAGCTGGGGAGACAGCCGGACGGGTGGCTACACCTTC
clone size: few; D gene: .; J gene: TRBJ2-2; V gene: TRBV25-1; CDR3 protein: CASSPHGTGELFF; CDR3 DNA: TGTGCCAGCAGTCCCCACGGTACCGGGGAGCTGTTTTTT
clone size: few; D gene: .; J gene: TRBJ2-1; V gene: TRBV20-1; CDR3 protein: CSASFRGNEQFF; CDR3 DNA: TGCAGTGCTAGTTTTAGGGGCAATGAGCAGTTCTTC
clone size: few; D gene: .; J gene: TRBJ2-1; V gene: TRBV6-5; CDR3 protein: CASSYAGPSYNEQFF; CDR3 DNA: TGTGCCAGCAGTTACGCCGGCCCTTCCTACAATGAGCAGTTCTTC
clone size: few; D gene: .; J gene: TRBJ1-2; V gene: TRBV29-1; CDR3 protein: CSVEYRPSITRF; CDR3 DNA: TGCAGCGTTGAATACCGGCCATCAATTACTCGCTTC
clone size: few; D gene: .; J gene: TRBJ2-7; V gene: TRBV10-2; CDR3 protein: CASSDSRSSYEQYF; CDR3 DNA: TGCGCCAGCAGCGACAGCAGAAGCTCCTACGAGCAGTACTTC
clone size: .; D gene: TRBD1; J gene: TRBJ2-1; V gene: TRBV12-5; CDR3 protein: CASGPGTGGNNEQFF; CDR3 DNA: TGTGCTAGTGGACCCGGGACAGGGGGGAACAATGAGCAGTTCTTC
clone size: .; D gene: .; J gene: TRBJ2-7; V gene: TRBV28; CDR3 protein: CASSLSLEQYF; CDR3 DNA: TGTGCCAGCAGTCTCTCGCTTGAGCAGTACTTC
clone size: .; D gene: TRBD2; J gene: TRBJ2-7; V gene: TRBV5-1; CDR3 protein: CASSLATSGSESYEQYF; CDR3 DNA: TGCGCCAGCAGCTTGGCCACTAGCGGGAGTGAATCCTACGAGCAGTACTTC
clone size: .; D gene: .; J gene: TRBJ1-3; V gene: TRBV4-1; CDR3 protein: CASGVAAGVNTIYF; CDR3 DNA: TGCGCCAGCGGGGTCGCGGCAGGGGTGAACACCATATATTTT
clone size: .; D gene: TRBD1; J gene: TRBJ2-3; V gene: TRBV5-1; CDR3 protein: CASSLDRGNLDTQYF; CDR3 DNA: TGCGCCAGCAGCTTGGACAGGGGGAACTTAGATACGCAGTATTTT
clone size: .; D gene: .; J gene: TRBJ1-1; V gene: TRBV12-3/TRBV12-4; CDR3 protein: CASSSSTIEAFF; CDR3 DNA: .
clone size: .; D gene: .; J gene: TRBJ1-5; V gene: TRBV19; CDR3 protein: CASSIVPGQGNQPQHF; CDR3 DNA: TGTGCCAGTAGTATAGTTCCGGGCCAAGGTAATCAGCCCCAGCATTTT
clone size: once; D gene: TRBD2; J gene: TRBJ2-7; V gene: TRBV12-3/TRBV12-4; CDR3 protein: CASSPGPKLAGGPSYEQYF; CDR3 DNA: TGTGCCAGCAGTCCTGGCCCTAAACTAGCGGGAGGGCCTAGCTACGAGCAGTACTTC
clone size: few; D gene: TRBD2; J gene: TRBJ2-1; V gene: TRBV20-1; CDR3 protein: CSGLLAGGASSYNEQFF; CDR3 DNA: TGCAGCGGATTACTAGCGGGAGGGGCTAGCTCCTACAATGAGCAGTTCTTC
clone size: few; D gene: .; J gene: TRBJ2-3; V gene: TRBV4-2; CDR3 protein: CASSQVMGEVDTQYF; CDR3 DNA: TGTGCCAGCAGCCAAGTCATGGGGGAGGTAGATACGCAGTATTTT
clone size: .; D gene: .; J gene: TRBJ1-1; V gene: TRBV20-1; CDR3 protein: CSARRGGQEAFF; CDR3 DNA: TGCAGTGCTAGGCGCGGTGGACAAGAAGCTTTCTTT
clone size: few; D gene: TRBD2; J gene: TRBJ2-2; V gene: TRBV29-1; CDR3 protein: CSVAVGREANTGELFF; CDR3 DNA: TGCAGCGTTGCGGTGGGGCGGGAGGCGAACACCGGGGAGCTGTTTTTT
clone size: .; D gene: .; J gene: TRBJ2-5; V gene: TRBV20-1; CDR3 protein: CSARDLGGSQYF; CDR3 DNA: TGCAGTGCTAGAGATCTAGGGGGATCCCAGTACTTC
clone size: few; D gene: .; J gene: TRBJ1-2; V gene: TRBV20-1; CDR3 protein: CSANSGTRGDYGYTF; CDR3 DNA: TGCAGTGCTAACTCCGGGACCAGGGGTGACTATGGCTACACCTTC
clone size: .; D gene: .; J gene: TRBJ1-2; V gene: TRBV7-9; CDR3 protein: CASSLQTDGYTF; CDR3 DNA: TGTGCCAGCAGCTTACAGACAGATGGCTACACCTTC
clone size: many; D gene: .; J gene: TRBJ2-7; V gene: TRBV6-1; CDR3 protein: CASSPFQGLPYEQYF; CDR3 DNA: TGTGCCAGCAGCCCCTTTCAGGGTTTGCCCTACGAGCAGTACTTC
clone size: .; D gene: TRBD1; J gene: TRBJ1-1; V gene: TRBV5-1; CDR3 protein: CASSYRGWNTEAFF; CDR3 DNA: TGCGCCAGCAGCTACAGGGGGTGGAACACTGAAGCTTTCTTT
clone size: few; D gene: .; J gene: TRBJ2-1; V gene: TRBV12-3/TRBV12-4; CDR3 protein: CASTVRVGYNEQFF; CDR3 DNA: TGTGCCAGCACGGTACGAGTAGGATACAATGAGCAGTTCTTC
clone size: few; D gene: TRBD1; J gene: TRBJ2-3; V gene: TRBV6-1; CDR3 protein: CASRRDRASTDTQYF; CDR3 DNA: TGTGCCAGCAGAAGGGACAGGGCTTCCACAGATACGCAGTATTTT
clone size: many; D gene: TRBD2; J gene: TRBJ2-7; V gene: TRBV4-2; CDR3 protein: CASSPIGGAIFHEQYF; CDR3 DNA: TGTGCCAGCAGCCCAATCGGGGGGGCAATCTTCCACGAGCAGTACTTC
clone size: .; D gene: TRBD1; J gene: TRBJ2-5; V gene: TRBV20-1; CDR3 protein: CSAADRVETQYF; CDR3 DNA: TGCAGTGCTGCAGACAGGGTAGAGACCCAGTACTTC
clone size: .; D gene: TRBD2; J gene: TRBJ2-7; V gene: TRBV6-1; CDR3 protein: CASTRLAGESQYF; CDR3 DNA: TGTGCCAGCACCAGACTAGCGGGAGAGTCCCAGTACTTC
clone size: .; D gene: TRBD1; J gene: TRBJ2-7; V gene: TRBV5-1; CDR3 protein: CASSWAPGQDYEQYF; CDR3 DNA: TGCGCCAGCAGCTGGGCCCCGGGACAGGACTACGAGCAGTACTTC
clone size: .; D gene: .; J gene: TRBJ2-2; V gene: TRBV11-2; CDR3 protein: CASSLVPATGELFF; CDR3 DNA: TGTGCCAGCAGCTTAGTCCCTGCGACCGGGGAGCTGTTTTTT
clone size: many; D gene: .; J gene: TRBJ1-1; V gene: TRBV29-1; CDR3 protein: CSVEGGASGSTEAFF; CDR3 DNA: TGCAGCGTTGAAGGGGGTGCCAGCGGGAGCACTGAAGCTTTCTTT
clone size: few; D gene: .; J gene: TRBJ1-2; V gene: TRBV12-3/TRBV12-4; CDR3 protein: CASSPRTQHYGYTF; CDR3 DNA: TGTGCCAGCAGTCCCCGTACTCAGCACTATGGCTACACCTTC
clone size: few; D gene: .; J gene: TRBJ2-7; V gene: TRBV6-5; CDR3 protein: CASSYASVDNYEQYF; CDR3 DNA: TGTGCCAGCAGTTACGCATCTGTGGATAACTACGAGCAGTACTTC
clone size: few; D gene: .; J gene: TRBJ2-1; V gene: TRBV20-1; CDR3 protein: CSARDLNGGFSSYNEQFF; CDR3 DNA: TGCAGTGCTAGAGATCTAAATGGGGGGTTTAGCTCCTACAATGAGCAGTTCTTC
clone size: few; D gene: .; J gene: TRBJ2-2; V gene: TRBV20-1; CDR3 protein: CSATDRTNTGELFF; CDR3 DNA: TGCAGTGCGACCGACAGGACGAACACCGGGGAGCTGTTTTTT
clone size: .; D gene: .; J gene: TRBJ2-1; V gene: TRBV20-1; CDR3 protein: CSARTNRANEQFF; CDR3 DNA: TGCAGTGCTAGGACGAACAGGGCTAATGAGCAGTTCTTC
clone size: once; D gene: .; J gene: TRBJ1-1; V gene: TRBV3-1; CDR3 protein: CASSQPGRHTEAFF; CDR3 DNA: TGTGCCAGCAGCCAGCCGGGACGGCACACTGAAGCTTTCTTT
clone size: few; D gene: .; J gene: TRBJ2-1; V gene: TRBV20-1; CDR3 protein: CSARDLRGYNEQFF; CDR3 DNA: TGCAGTGCTAGAGATCTCCGCGGTTACAATGAGCAGTTCTTC
clone size: many; D gene: .; J gene: TRBJ2-5; V gene: TRBV5-1; CDR3 protein: CASSLGWQETQYF; CDR3 DNA: TGTGCCAGCAGCTTGGGGTGGCAGGAGACCCAGTACTTC
clone size: many; D gene: .; J gene: TRBJ2-5; V gene: TRBV7-9; CDR3 protein: CASSLFQGVETQYF; CDR3 DNA: TGTGCCAGCAGCCTTTTTCAGGGAGTAGAGACCCAGTACTTC
clone size: few; D gene: .; J gene: TRBJ2-2; V gene: TRBV24-1; CDR3 protein: CATSDFDTGELFF; CDR3 DNA: TGTGCCACCAGTGATTTCGACACCGGGGAGCTGTTTTTT
clone size: .; D gene: .; J gene: TRBJ1-2; V gene: TRBV12-3/TRBV12-4; CDR3 protein: CASSFSSGRIYGYTF; CDR3 DNA: TGTGCCAGCAGTTTTAGCTCAGGACGGATTTATGGCTACACCTTC
clone size: .; D gene: .; J gene: TRBJ1-2; V gene: TRBV27; CDR3 protein: CASSSTVSVNYGYTF; CDR3 DNA: TGTGCCAGCAGTTCGACAGTCTCCGTTAACTATGGCTACACCTTC